The rows below give T cell receptor beta chains drawn from one sample of a study of response to subunit inactivated influenza vaccine. TCRdb itself ran the RT-PCR reads through MiXCR, one entry per CDR3 protein. The sample carries hundreds of thousands of distinct CDR3 sequences, roughly 11% recorded once. The source was PBMCs from blood, collected 40 to 50 days after vaccination. Receptors were obtained from a man aged 45-65 years who received an inactivated influenza vaccine. Both conserved end residues are part of each CDR3. Each record gives: D gene, J gene, clone size, V gene, CDR3 DNA, CDR3 protein. The D gene is left open where the match is weak. Where a row states a size, it is once, few, many or the class of an expanded clone; other rows omit it.

D gene: NA
J gene: TRBJ2-7
clone size: many
V gene: TRBV12-3/TRBV12-4
CDR3 DNA: TGTGCCAGCAGTTTAGGCGCAGGGATTTACGAGCAGTACTTC
CDR3 protein: CASSLGAGIYEQYF

D gene: NA
J gene: TRBJ1-6
clone size: many
V gene: TRBV12-3/TRBV12-4
CDR3 DNA: TGTGCCAGCAGTCTCAACGGGCCATATAATTCACCCCTCCACTTT
CDR3 protein: CASSLNGPYNSPLHF

D gene: NA
J gene: TRBJ2-7
clone size: few
V gene: TRBV20-1
CDR3 DNA: TGCAGGGCCGGGACATCCTTTTACGAGCAGTACTTC
CDR3 protein: CRAGTSFYEQYF

D gene: NA
J gene: TRBJ1-2
clone size: few
V gene: TRBV4-3
CDR3 DNA: TGCGCCAGCAGCCAAGATTTTTATGGCTACACCTTC
CDR3 protein: CASSQDFYGYTF

D gene: NA
J gene: TRBJ1-4
clone size: few
V gene: TRBV20-1
CDR3 DNA: TGCAGTGCCCTGAGCGGGTCTAATGAAAAACTGTTTTTT
CDR3 protein: CSALSGSNEKLFF

D gene: NA
J gene: TRBJ2-4
clone size: few
V gene: TRBV28
CDR3 DNA: TGTGCCAGCAGGCGGGGGCTCCAAAACATTCAGTACTTC
CDR3 protein: CASRRGLQNIQYF

D gene: NA
J gene: TRBJ2-1
clone size: many
V gene: TRBV7-9
CDR3 DNA: TGTGCCAGCAGCTTCCGGACTGGGAGCTCCTACAATGAGCAGTTCTTC
CDR3 protein: CASSFRTGSSYNEQFF

D gene: TRBD2
J gene: TRBJ2-3
clone size: few
V gene: TRBV30
CDR3 DNA: TGTGCCTGGAGCGGTTTCAACCTAGCGGGACGCACAGATACGCAGTATTTT
CDR3 protein: CAWSGFNLAGRTDTQYF

D gene: TRBD2
J gene: TRBJ2-7
clone size: few
V gene: TRBV29-1
CDR3 DNA: TGCAGCGTTGGGACTAGCTCCGAGCAGTACTTC
CDR3 protein: CSVGTSSEQYF

D gene: NA
J gene: TRBJ1-2
clone size: NA
V gene: TRBV4-1
CDR3 DNA: TGCGCCAGCAGCCTAAGTGGGTCGCGGGACGGCTACACCTTC
CDR3 protein: CASSLSGSRDGYTF

D gene: NA
J gene: TRBJ2-3
clone size: few
V gene: TRBV6-1
CDR3 DNA: TGTGCCAGTGCGAGAGGGCCCACAGATACGCAGTATTTT
CDR3 protein: CASARGPTDTQYF

D gene: NA
J gene: TRBJ2-1
clone size: NA
V gene: TRBV28
CDR3 DNA: TGTGCCAGCAGTTTAATAGGAGGGACAGTAGCGGGTGAGCAGTTCTTC
CDR3 protein: CASSLIGGTVAGEQFF

D gene: NA
J gene: TRBJ2-1
clone size: NA
V gene: TRBV5-1
CDR3 DNA: TGCGCCAGCAGCTTGGTAGGGACCAATGAGCAGTTCTTC
CDR3 protein: CASSLVGTNEQFF

D gene: NA
J gene: TRBJ2-7
clone size: NA
V gene: TRBV20-1
CDR3 DNA: TGCAGTGCTAGAGATCGGGACGTTGGGTACGAGCAGTACTTC
CDR3 protein: CSARDRDVGYEQYF

D gene: NA
J gene: TRBJ2-7
clone size: few
V gene: TRBV7-9
CDR3 DNA: TGTGCCAGCAGCGCACGGGAATCCACCGCCTACGAGCAGTACTTC
CDR3 protein: CASSARESTAYEQYF

D gene: NA
J gene: TRBJ2-1
clone size: NA
V gene: TRBV29-1
CDR3 DNA: TGCAGCGTGGCCGCCATAGGCTCCTACAATGAGCAGTTCTTC
CDR3 protein: CSVAAIGSYNEQFF

D gene: NA
J gene: TRBJ2-6
clone size: many
V gene: TRBV20-1
CDR3 DNA: TGCAGTGCTAGGGCAGCTTCTGGGGCCAACGTCCTGACTTTC
CDR3 protein: CSARAASGANVLTF

D gene: TRBD1
J gene: TRBJ1-1
clone size: NA
V gene: TRBV12-3/TRBV12-4
CDR3 DNA: TGTGCCAGCAGTTCGTCCCCCGGGACAGGGAGTACTGAAGCTTTCTTT
CDR3 protein: CASSSSPGTGSTEAFF

D gene: NA
J gene: TRBJ2-1
clone size: many
V gene: TRBV5-1
CDR3 DNA: TGCGCCAGCAGCTTAGTCAGCTCCTACAATGAGCAGTTCTTC
CDR3 protein: CASSLVSSYNEQFF

D gene: TRBD2
J gene: TRBJ2-5
clone size: few
V gene: TRBV9
CDR3 DNA: TGTGCCAGCAGCGTTAGCGGGGGACAACACGGGGAGACCCAGTACTTC
CDR3 protein: CASSVSGGQHGETQYF

D gene: TRBD2
J gene: TRBJ2-3
clone size: NA
V gene: TRBV18
CDR3 DNA: TGTGCCAGCTCACCCCAGCGGGAGGCTCTCACACAGAATTTT
CDR3 protein: CASSPQREALTQNF

D gene: NA
J gene: TRBJ2-3
clone size: few
V gene: TRBV12-3/TRBV12-4
CDR3 DNA: TGTGCCAGCAGTTTACGGCACGGGCAGTATTTT
CDR3 protein: CASSLRHGQYF

D gene: TRBD1
J gene: TRBJ2-7
clone size: NA
V gene: TRBV11-1
CDR3 DNA: TGTGCCAGCAGCTTAAGTGACAGGGCGGACTACGAGCAGTACTTC
CDR3 protein: CASSLSDRADYEQYF

D gene: NA
J gene: TRBJ1-6
clone size: few
V gene: TRBV20-1
CDR3 DNA: TGCAGCTTCAAGGACACTATCTATAATTCACCCCTCCACTTT
CDR3 protein: CSFKDTIYNSPLHF

D gene: TRBD1
J gene: TRBJ1-1
clone size: many
V gene: TRBV20-1
CDR3 DNA: TGCAGTGCTAGAGGGACAGGGTACACTGAAGCTTTCTTT
CDR3 protein: CSARGTGYTEAFF

D gene: TRBD1
J gene: TRBJ2-3
clone size: few
V gene: TRBV5-1
CDR3 DNA: TGCGCCAGCACCGTGACAGGGGGCAGGACAGATACGCAGTATTTT
CDR3 protein: CASTVTGGRTDTQYF

D gene: NA
J gene: TRBJ2-2
clone size: many
V gene: TRBV11-1
CDR3 DNA: TGTGCCAGCCGTACCCTGAACACCGGGGAGCTGTTTTTT
CDR3 protein: CASRTLNTGELFF

D gene: TRBD2
J gene: TRBJ2-1
clone size: NA
V gene: TRBV6-2/TRBV6-3
CDR3 DNA: TGTGCCAGCAGGCGCCTGACTAGCGCAAAGGGCAATGAGCAGTTCTTC
CDR3 protein: CASRRLTSAKGNEQFF

D gene: TRBD2
J gene: TRBJ2-7
clone size: NA
V gene: TRBV20-1
CDR3 DNA: TGCAGTGCTTCCTACGCGGGAGGGCCCCACGAGCAGTACTTC
CDR3 protein: CSASYAGGPHEQYF

D gene: NA
J gene: TRBJ1-6
clone size: many
V gene: TRBV5-1
CDR3 DNA: TGCGCCAGCAGCTTGGCCAGCCGAGACATCAATTCACCCCTCCACTTT
CDR3 protein: CASSLASRDINSPLHF

D gene: NA
J gene: TRBJ1-3
clone size: NA
V gene: TRBV6-2/TRBV6-3
CDR3 DNA: TGTGCCAGCAGTTCTATAGTCCGACAGGCACCCTACGGAAACACCATATATTTT
CDR3 protein: CASSSIVRQAPYGNTIYF

D gene: TRBD2
J gene: TRBJ2-6
clone size: NA
V gene: TRBV6-2/TRBV6-3
CDR3 DNA: TGTGCCAGCAGTCGCCTGGGGACTAGCGGGAGGGTCTCTGGGGCCAACGTCCTGACTTTC
CDR3 protein: CASSRLGTSGRVSGANVLTF

D gene: NA
J gene: TRBJ1-5
clone size: few
V gene: TRBV7-2
CDR3 DNA: TGTGCCAGCAGCTCCGCCCAGGGGCAGGGTCAGCCCCAGCATTTT
CDR3 protein: CASSSAQGQGQPQHF

D gene: NA
J gene: TRBJ2-1
clone size: NA
V gene: TRBV7-9
CDR3 DNA: TGTGCCAGCAGCGTGAATGTAGGGCTTACCTACAATGAGCAGTTCTTC
CDR3 protein: CASSVNVGLTYNEQFF

D gene: NA
J gene: TRBJ2-7
clone size: NA
V gene: TRBV9
CDR3 DNA: TGTGCCAGCAGCGGGGGGAGCGTAACCGGGCTCTACGAGCAGTACTTC
CDR3 protein: CASSGGSVTGLYEQYF

D gene: NA
J gene: TRBJ1-3
clone size: many
V gene: TRBV20-1
CDR3 DNA: TGCAGTGCTAGACTAACTGGAAACACCATATATTTT
CDR3 protein: CSARLTGNTIYF

D gene: NA
J gene: TRBJ2-7
clone size: NA
V gene: TRBV7-2
CDR3 DNA: TGTGCCAGCAGCGTTATGGACGGGTCAGGCTACGAGCAGTACTTC
CDR3 protein: CASSVMDGSGYEQYF

D gene: TRBD2
J gene: TRBJ2-7
clone size: few
V gene: TRBV6-1
CDR3 DNA: TGTGCCAGCAGACTCCCCCCTAGCGGGGGACTCTCCTACGAGCAGTACTTC
CDR3 protein: CASRLPPSGGLSYEQYF

D gene: NA
J gene: TRBJ2-7
clone size: NA
V gene: TRBV20-1
CDR3 DNA: TGCAGTGTTGCGGTTAGTGGACACCACCGTTCCTACGAGCAGTACTTC
CDR3 protein: CSVAVSGHHRSYEQYF

D gene: NA
J gene: TRBJ2-1
clone size: NA
V gene: TRBV5-1
CDR3 DNA: TGCGCCAGCAGCTTGGCCGGCGGGGTAGTCTACAATGAGCAGTTCTTC
CDR3 protein: CASSLAGGVVYNEQFF

D gene: NA
J gene: TRBJ2-7
clone size: few
V gene: TRBV11-1
CDR3 DNA: TGTGCCAGCAGCTTATCTTCCGGGAGTGCGGTCTACGAGCAGTACTTC
CDR3 protein: CASSLSSGSAVYEQYF

D gene: TRBD1
J gene: TRBJ2-7
clone size: NA
V gene: TRBV6-2/TRBV6-3
CDR3 DNA: TGTGCCAGCAGTTACGAAGGGGGCTGGTCCTACGAGCAGTACTTC
CDR3 protein: CASSYEGGWSYEQYF

D gene: TRBD1
J gene: TRBJ1-4
clone size: many
V gene: TRBV20-1
CDR3 DNA: TGCAGTGTCAGGACAGGAACTAATGAAAAACTGTTTTTT
CDR3 protein: CSVRTGTNEKLFF